The 17 T cell receptor beta chains below come from one sample, sequenced in a study of cytotoxic CD8 clonotypes in ibrutinib-treated CLL. Assay used: immunoSEQ multiplex PCR; TCRdb lists only in-frame clones, some missing. Of fewer than 400,000 clones in the sample, 67% were seen once. The specimen comprised PBMCs, sampled after 36 months of ibrutinib treatment. These receptors originate from a human donor with chronic lymphocytic leukemia.

The J gene is TRBJ1-2, the V gene TRBV30, with 7 bases that match TRBD1. Germline V gene sequence: CDR1 GTSNPN, CDR2 SVGIG (reference sequence). This CDR3 has 14 residues. V lost 1 base to trimming and J lost 3 bases; unmatched junction nucleotides: 5. CDR3 nucleotide sequence: TGTGCCTGGAGTGGCTTGGACAGGCACTATGGCTACACCTTC. It yields the protein CAWSGLDRHYGYTF.

V and J are TRBV7-2 and TRBJ2-5, with TRBD2 identical over 8 bases. The length of the CDR3 is 15 residues. V shed 0 bases and J 4 bases; nucleotides not matched to a gene: 4. The germline gives CDR1 SGHTA, CDR2 FQGNSA. The CDR3 bases are TGTGCCAGCAGCTTAGCGATAGCGGGGACAGAGACCCAGTACTTC. Encoded protein: CASSLAIAGTETQYF. The whole variable domain, filled in from reference TRBV7-2 and TRBJ2-5, reads GAGVSQSPSNKVTEKGKDVELRCDPISGHTALYWYRQSLGQGLEFLIYFQGNSAPDKSGLPSDRFSAERTGGSVSTLTIQRTQQEDSAVYLCASSLAIAGTETQYFGPGTRLLVL.

The sample holds a few counts of this clone. This chain connects TRBV28 to TRBJ1-2; no clear D. The length of the CDR3 is 14 residues. Germline CDR1 reads MDHEN; CDR2 reads SYDVKM. The ends were cut back, 4 bases at V and 2 bases at J, with 11 bases in the middle. CDR3 DNA sequence: TGTGCCAGCAGTTCCTCGTCTAAGAACTATGGCTACACCTTC. This gives the protein CASSSSSKNYGYTF.

This chain uses TRBV21-1 with TRBJ2-1; TRBD1, the table's D call, was not compared with the DNA. TRBV21-1 is a listed pseudogene. This CDR3 comprises 12 residues. In nucleotides, the CDR3 is TGTGCCAGCGGGCTTCTCCTCAATGAGCAGTTCTTC. It is translated as CASGLLLNEQFF.

The V gene is TRBV29-1, the J gene TRBJ2-1, with 9 bases lining up with TRBD2. Germline V gene sequence: CDR1 SQVTM, CDR2 ANQGSEA. Germline trimming cut 3 bases from V and 7 bases from J; bases unmatched to any gene: 16. The CDR3 runs 17 residues. As DNA, the CDR3 is TGCAGCGTTGACTCATCGTATCTAGCGGGAAAACCTAATGAGCAGTTCTTC. Protein product: CSVDSSYLAGKPNEQFF.

The chain combines TRBV5-1 with TRBJ2-7; the D is unclear. Germline V gene lookup returns CDR1 SGHRS and CDR2 YFSETQ. This CDR3 contains 15 residues. Trimming pared 4 bases from V and 5 bases from J, leaving 19 bases between. For the CDR3, the DNA is TGCGCCAGCAGCCTCGGGCCATCACCGGCGGACGAGCAGTACTTC. It is translated as CASSLGPSPADEQYF.

This chain uses TRBV19 with TRBJ1-5; unclear D gene. V lost 3 bases, J lost 0 bases, and 6 bases lay in between. The length of the CDR3 is 14 residues. CDR1 and CDR2 (germline): LNHDA, SQIVND (reference sequence). The CDR3 loop is CASSIHLSNQPQHF. CDR3 DNA sequence: TGTGCCAGTAGTATCCATCTTAGCAATCAGCCCCAGCATTTT.

The rearrangement links TRBV7-9 to TRBJ2-6; unclear D gene. The CDR3 is 16 amino acids. Per germline, CDR1 SEHNR and CDR2 FQNEAQ (reference sequence). Trimming pared 3 bases from V and 0 bases from J, leaving 9 bases between. CDR3 sequence: CASSLSAVSGANVLTF. In DNA, the CDR3 is TGTGCCAGCAGCTTGTCGGCGGTCTCTGGGGCCAACGTCCTGACTTTC.

This chain connects TRBV7-9 to TRBJ2-1, with D possibly being TRBD1 or TRBD2 (5 bases each). The CDR3 spans 16 residues. Trimming shortened V by 3 bases and J by 1 base, and 13 bases separated the two germline ends. Germline-derived CDR1 and CDR2 are SEHNR and FQNEAQ (reference sequence). This chain's CDR3 is CASSLGVLGSYNEQFF. CDR3 nucleotide sequence: TGTGCCAGCAGCTTGGGGGTTCTAGGATCCTACAATGAGCAGTTCTTC. The full variable domain, with the rest looked up from reference TRBV7-9 and TRBJ2-1, is DTGVSQNPRHKITKRGQNVTFRCDPISEHNRLYWYRQTLGQGPEFLTYFQNEAQLEKSRLLSDRFSAERPKGSFSTLEIQRTEQGDSAMYLCASSLGVLGSYNEQFFGPGTRLTVL.

This clone has only a few counts. The chain employs TRBV19 and TRBJ1-5, with 8 bases matching TRBD1. The CDR3 length is 15 residues. V dropped 3 bases and J dropped 9; count of bases not matched to a gene: 10. Germline CDR1 LNHDA, CDR2 SQIVND (reference sequence). CDR3 sequence: CASSITGTGPWPQHF. The CDR3 DNA reads as TGTGCCAGTAGTATTACCGGGACAGGCCCATGGCCCCAGCATTTT. The variable domain in full, completed from reference TRBV19 and TRBJ1-5, reads DGGITQSPKYLFRKEGQNVTLSCEQNLNHDAMYWYRQDPGQGLRLIYYSQIVNDFQKGDIAEGYSVSREKKESFPLTVTSAQKNPTAFYLCASSITGTGPWPQHFGDGTRLSIL.

The table lists this clone with a few counts. The chain carries TRBV5-4 and TRBJ1-2; D unclear. V was clipped by 4 bases and J by 6 bases, with 10 bases between them. CDR1 is SGHNT and CDR2 is YYREEE in the germline V gene (reference sequence). This CDR3 comprises 12 residues. The chain's CDR3 is CASSPVGDGYTF. DNA of the CDR3: TGTGCCAGCAGCCCCGTTGGTGATGGCTACACCTTC.

This clone turned up a few times. This likely comes from a read error, as the CDR3 has no conserved phenylalanine or tryptophan at its end. It is unclear where the CDR3 begins or ends on the DNA, so no DNA is shown, and the CDR3 is as TCRdb lists it. V and J are TRBV30 and TRBJ2-4; the D call TRBD1 from the table was never checked on the DNA. Germline loops: CDR1 GTSNPN, CDR2 SVGIG (reference sequence). From its first to its last residue, the CDR3 has 13 amino acids. The CDR3 here is CAWSLDRADSSES.

In regard to this clone: This same CDR3 is encoded by further DNA sequences in the sample. The gene calls are TRBV5-1 and TRBJ2-7; weak D call: TRBD1 (5 bases). The CDR3 is made up of 14 amino acids. Per the germline V gene, CDR1 is SGHRS and CDR2 is YFSETQ. The V gene lost 2 bases and the J gene lost 4 bases, with 13 bases spanning the gap. This CDR3 reads CASSFGAGSYEQYF. The DNA for the CDR3 is TGCGCCAGCAGCTTTGGCGCAGGGTCGTACGAGCAGTACTTC.

The chain links TRBV11-2 to TRBJ2-1; TRBD2 matches at 7 bases. The CDR3 is 15 residues long. CDR1 SGHAT and CDR2 FQNNGV come from the germline V gene. The J segment lost 7 bases and the V segment lost 1 base, leaving 7 bases of the junction unmatched. Here the CDR3 reads CASSLGLAALNEQFF. CDR3 sequence (DNA): TGTGCCAGCAGCTTAGGCCTAGCGGCCCTAAATGAGCAGTTCTTC.

The chain joins TRBV10-1 to TRBJ2-1; 10 positions agree with TRBD2. Germline trimming cut 0 bases from V and 8 bases from J; bases unmatched to any gene: 4. The CDR3 has 15 residues. Germline V gives CDR1 WNHNN, CDR2 SYGVQD (reference sequence). The CDR3 is CASSESTLAGDEQFF. For the CDR3, the DNA is TGCGCCAGCAGTGAGTCGACTCTAGCGGGAGATGAGCAGTTCTTC.

The J gene is TRBJ2-1, the V gene TRBV6-4, with 10 bases matching TRBD2. V lost 2 bases to trimming and J lost 8 bases; unmatched junction nucleotides: 9. The germline V gene encodes CDR1 MRHNA and CDR2 SNTAGT. This CDR3 is 16 amino acids long. The CDR3, as DNA: TGTGCCAGCAGTGACGTGTGGACTAGCGGTCGGGATGAGCAGTTCTTC. Amino acid sequence: CASSDVWTSGRDEQFF.

The rearrangement links TRBV19 to TRBJ2-3, with D tentatively TRBD1 (5 bases). The V end was cut by 3 bases, the J end by 3 bases, with 10 bases between. The length of the CDR3 is 14 residues. Germline-derived CDR1 and CDR2 are LNHDA and SQIVND (reference sequence). The CDR3 here is CASSIRQGTDTQYF. In DNA form, the CDR3 reads TGTGCCAGTAGTATCCGCCAGGGAACAGATACGCAGTATTTT.